The 20 T cell receptor beta chains reported below all come from one sample, sequenced in a study of Ad26.COV2.S vaccination and SARS-CoV-2 variants. The sample's treatment: 15 to 20 received Ad26.COV2.S at low or high dose, single or two shots; a few received placebo; per-sample allocation not given. On day 63 after the first injection, vaccine and placebo recipients gave samples. The method was immunoSEQ multiplex PCR; TCRdb's version includes in-frame clones alone and lacks a portion of them. Here the sample spans some 330,000 clones, about nine tenths being singletons. The sequencing here drew on peripheral blood, taken in a trial of Ad26.COV2.S vaccine versus placebo. Every receptor here comes from a person between 18 and 59 years old who received the Ad26.COV2.S COVID-19 vaccine or a placebo.

The chain joins TRBV18 to TRBJ2-7; 9 bases match TRBD2. The CDR3 is 15 residues long. J was trimmed by 3 bases and V by 3 bases; bases with no gene match: 6. The germline V gene has CDR1 KGHSH and CDR2 LQKENI. The CDR3 here is CASSPALAGSYEQYV. Here the CDR3 DNA reads TGTGCCAGCTCACCGGCGCTAGCGGGAAGCTACGAGCAGTACGTC.

The sample holds a few counts of this clone. The chain is built from TRBV10-3 and TRBJ1-1, with 7 nucleotides matching TRBD1. The CDR3 is 15 residues long. V was clipped by 10 bases and J by 0 bases; unmatched bases: 11. The germline CDR1 and CDR2 sequences are ENHRY and SYGVKD. This chain's CDR3 is CATRDRVTMNTEAFF. CDR3 nucleotide sequence: TGTGCCACCCGTGACAGGGTAACAATGAACACTGAAGCTTTCTTT.

The chain uses TRBV27 and TRBJ1-5, with unresolved D. V was shortened by 2 bases and J by 4 bases, with 6 bases between the two germline ends. The CDR3 has 13 amino acids. Germline CDR1 is MNHEY and CDR2 is SMNVEV (reference sequence). Here the CDR3 reads CASSLRGNQPQHF. The CDR3, as DNA: TGTGCCAGCAGTTTAAGAGGGAATCAGCCCCAGCATTTT.

The CDR3 DNA sequence: TGTGCTAGTGGTTTGGTTTGGACTAGCGGATCGGTCGGGGAGCTGTTTTTT. Amino acid sequence: CASGLVWTSGSVGELFF. This chain connects TRBV12-5 to TRBJ2-2; TRBD2 aligns across 10 bases. The germline CDR1 and CDR2 sequences are LGHNT and FRNRAP. The CDR3 covers 17 residues. The junction had 8 bases not matched to a gene; V was cut back by 0 bases and J by 7 bases.

This chain joins TRBV19 and TRBJ1-1; D ambiguous. The CDR3 sequence is 18 residues long. CDR1 and CDR2 (germline): LNHDA, SQIVND (reference sequence). V lost 4 bases to trimming and J lost 1 base, with 22 bases between them. The CDR3 loop reads CASSTQPPGQFWNTEAFF. CDR3 nucleotide sequence: TGTGCCAGTAGTACCCAACCCCCCGGGCAATTTTGGAACACTGAAGCTTTCTTT.

V is TRBV28 and J is TRBJ2-7; D gene ambiguous. The ends were cut back, 2 bases at V and 4 bases at J, with 12 bases in the middle. Germline CDR1 reads MDHEN; CDR2 reads SYDVKM. The CDR3 extends over 14 amino acids. CDR3 sequence (DNA): TGTGCCAGCAGTTTAGCGGCAGCCATTTACGAGCAGTACGTC. Encoded protein: CASSLAAAIYEQYV.

The chain links TRBV29-1 to TRBJ1-2; D gene uncertain. Germline lookup yields CDR1 SQVTM and CDR2 ANQGSEA. The CDR3 runs to 11 residues. The V and J ends lost 1 base and 6 bases respectively, with 6 bases between them. The chain's CDR3 is CSVEVGNGYTF. The CDR3 DNA is TGCAGCGTTGAAGTGGGTAATGGCTACACCTTC. The full variable domain, with the rest looked up from reference TRBV29-1 and TRBJ1-2, is SAVISQKPSRDICQRGTSLTIQCQVDSQVTMMFWYRQQPGQSLTLIATANQGSEATYESGFVIDKFPISRPNLTFSTLTVSNMSPEDSSIYLCSVEVGNGYTFGSGTRLTVV.

This chain uses TRBV29-1 with TRBJ2-4, with D perhaps matching TRBD2 (6 bases). Trimming removed 7 bases at V and 9 bases at J, with 13 bases between. The CDR3 loop spans 11 amino acids. CDR1 and CDR2 from the germline V gene are SQVTM and ANQGSEA. The CDR3 nucleotides are TGCAGCGGGCAGCAGGGAGGCATTCAGTACTTC. Its translation is CSGQQGGIQYF.

This clone was seen a single time. One base separates it from a far larger clone, so it is likely a read error. Different DNA sequences within this sample yield the same CDR3. The rearrangement links TRBV7-8 to TRBJ2-7; possible D gene TRBD2, 6 bases. The CDR3 is 13 amino acids. V was clipped by 1 base and J by 12 bases, with 16 bases between them. Germline CDR1 reads SGHVS; CDR2 reads FQNEAQ. Here the CDR3 DNA reads TGTGCCAGCAGCTTAGGAGATAGCGGAGAGGTGTACGTC. Protein sequence: CASSLGDSGEVYV.

As regards this clone: The junction shows a germline mismatch at one end, possibly a read error. The chain is built from TRBV6-4 and TRBJ2-3; 7 bases line up with TRBD2. This CDR3 contains 14 residues. The germline gives CDR1 MRHNA, CDR2 SNTAGT. CDR3 sequence (DNA): TGTGCGAGCAGAGCGGGGTCGGGGTTGGGTACGCAGTATTTT. Protein sequence: CASRAGSGLGTQYF.

This clone was detected only once. This rearrangement joins TRBV7-6 to TRBJ1-1; unclear D gene. Deletions cut 1 base from V and 0 bases from J, with 24 bases between. Per the germline V gene, CDR1 is SGHVS and CDR2 is FNYEAQ. The CDR3 loop spans 20 amino acids. For the CDR3, the DNA is TGTGCCAGCAGCTTAGGGGGAATCGGGAGGCCCAACAATTTGAACACTGAAGCTTTCTTT. Its protein product is CASSLGGIGRPNNLNTEAFF. Filled out from reference TRBV7-6 and TRBJ1-1, the complete variable domain reads GAGVSQSPRYKVTKRGQDVALRCDPISGHVSLYWYRQALGQGPEFLTYFNYEAQQDKSGLPNDRFSAERPEGSISTLTIQRTEQRDSAMYRCASSLGGIGRPNNLNTEAFFGQGTRLTVV.

V is TRBV4-3 and J is TRBJ2-2, with D tentatively TRBD2 (7 bases). Germline loops: CDR1 LGHNA, CDR2 YSLEER. V lost 1 base and J lost 5, with 26 bases in between. CDR3 length: 20 amino acids. CDR3 loop: CASSQGNTLGGLKWTGELFF. The CDR3 DNA reads TGCGCCAGCAGCCAAGGAAATACGCTGGGGGGGCTGAAGTGGACCGGGGAGCTGTTTTTT.

The V call is TRBV7-2, the J call TRBJ2-7; either TRBD1 or TRBD2 may fit D (6 bases each). The CDR3 length is 15 residues. Germline V lookup: CDR1 SGHTA, CDR2 FQGNSA. With 1 base removed from V and 2 bases from J, the gap between germline ends came to 12 bases. The CDR3 coding sequence is TGTGCCAGCAGCTTAGAGGGGGGACCTACCTACGAGCAGTACTTC. Its protein is CASSLEGGPTYEQYF.

The rearrangement joins TRBV11-2 to TRBJ2-1; TRBD2 matches at 8 bases. Germline lookup yields CDR1 SGHAT and CDR2 FQNNGV. This CDR3 is 17 amino acids long. Losses at the gene ends were 6 bases for V and 3 bases for J; bases not matched to a gene: 13. The DNA of the CDR3 is TGTGCCAGCAGACGGGAGGGGCAGGCCCCCCTCTACAATGAGCAGTTCTTC. It specifies CASRREGQAPLYNEQFF.

The rearrangement links TRBV19 to TRBJ1-4, with 7 bases fitting TRBD1. CDR1 is LNHDA and CDR2 is SQIVND in the germline V gene (reference sequence). This CDR3 spans 14 amino acids. With V trimmed by 6 bases and J by 5 bases, 6 bases remained unmatched. CDR3 amino acids: CASSRQGGNEKLFF. The DNA of the CDR3 is TGTGCCAGTAGCAGACAGGGCGGGAATGAAAAACTGTTTTTT.

This rearrangement joins TRBV11-2 to TRBJ2-3; the match to TRBD2 covers 16 bases. Germline V gene lookup returns CDR1 SGHAT and CDR2 FQNNGV. The CDR3 loop spans 16 amino acids. V gave up 6 bases and J gave up 4 bases; unmatched junction bases: 4. CDR3 in amino acids: CASRGLAGGAADTQYF. CDR3 bases: TGTGCCAGCAGGGGACTAGCGGGAGGGGCGGCAGATACGCAGTATTTT.

The V and J genes are TRBV9 and TRBJ2-2, with D maybe TRBD1 (6 bases). The CDR3 covers 15 residues. The V end lost 0 bases, the J end lost 1 base, and 7 bases lay between the germline ends. CDR1 and CDR2 (germline): SGDLS, YYNGEE. CDR3 loop: CASSVGTENTGELFF. The CDR3 region has the DNA TGTGCCAGCAGCGTAGGGACAGAGAACACCGGGGAGCTGTTTTTT.

The chain joins TRBV19 to TRBJ1-1; D is ambiguous. CDR3 size: 11 residues. CDR1 is LNHDA, CDR2 SQIVND, per germline (reference sequence). Trimming left V 4 bases short and J 10 bases short, with 10 bases between. The CDR3 DNA reads as TGTGCCAGTAGTACCCTTAACATAGCTTTCTTT. Protein: CASSTLNIAFF. Full variable domain (missing parts from reference TRBV19 and TRBJ1-1): DGGITQSPKYLFRKEGQNVTLSCEQNLNHDAMYWYRQDPGQGLRLIYYSQIVNDFQKGDIAEGYSVSREKKESFPLTVTSAQKNPTAFYLCASSTLNIAFFGQGTRLTVV.

The chain combines TRBV5-4 with TRBJ2-7, with D tentatively TRBD2 (5 bases). The CDR3 runs 13 residues. The germline V and J ends were trimmed by 2 bases and 4 bases, with 10 bases remaining between them. The germline gives CDR1 SGHNT, CDR2 YYREEE (reference sequence). The CDR3 coding sequence is TGTGCCAGCAGCTTTGACGGGGAATACGAGCAGTACTTC. Translation: CASSFDGEYEQYF.

This clone was seen only once. The chain links TRBV27 to TRBJ1-2; 7 bases are shared with TRBD1. From germline, CDR1 is MNHEY and CDR2 SMNVEV (reference sequence). Unmatched junction bases numbered 3, after V lost 6 bases and J lost 2 bases. This CDR3 region has 13 residues. Here the CDR3 reads CASSLTGNYGYTF. CDR3 DNA: TGTGCCAGCAGCCTGACAGGGAACTATGGCTACACCTTC.